The source of this T cell receptor beta chain is a study of Graves' ophthalmopathy and Graves' hyperthyroidism. Study information: No treatment had been given when peripheral blood was collected at initial diagnosis. The study, taken as a whole, reports: Progression of ophthalmopathy was predicted by the model with 65% to 71% sensitivity and under 85% specificity. Detection in blood was also observed for most expanded thyroid clonotypes above 0.001 frequency.

CAS ≥3, NOSPECS ≥4, moderate-to-severe activity and duration under 3 months marked donors with ophthalmopathy. The CDR3 loop spans 13 amino acids. V shed 6 bases and J 2 bases; nucleotides not matched to a gene: 1. This clonotype was found a few times. The antigen is undetermined. The authors amplified TCR beta CDR3 regions from RNA transcripts. HTBI primers served in a first-round RT-PCR, which a second-round multiplex PCR followed. MiXCR was run by TCRdb on the multiplex PCR reads, yielding one entry per CDR3 protein. The sample contains 150,000 to 200,000 distinct CDR3 sequences, 39% of which appear only once.

The material sequenced was peripheral blood. This TCR derives from a man in his thirties or forties with Graves' ophthalmopathy. The chain couples TRBV12-3 or TRBV12-4 to TRBJ1-1; TRBD1 matches at 9 bases. The CDR3: CASRGQGNTEAFF. CDR3 nucleotides: TGTGCCAGCAGGGGACAGGGTAACACTGAAGCTTTCTTT.